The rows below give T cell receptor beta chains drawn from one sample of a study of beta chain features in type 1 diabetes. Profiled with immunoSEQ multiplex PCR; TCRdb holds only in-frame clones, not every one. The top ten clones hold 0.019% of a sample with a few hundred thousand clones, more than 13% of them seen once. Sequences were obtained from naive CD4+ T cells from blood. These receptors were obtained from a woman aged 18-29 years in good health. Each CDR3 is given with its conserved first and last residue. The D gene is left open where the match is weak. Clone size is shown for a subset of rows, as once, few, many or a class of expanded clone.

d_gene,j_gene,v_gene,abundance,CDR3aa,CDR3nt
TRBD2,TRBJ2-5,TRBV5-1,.,CASSLIPSGLTQETQYF,TGCGCCAGCAGCTTGATCCCTAGCGGGTTGACTCAAGAGACCCAGTACTTC
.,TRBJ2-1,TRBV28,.,CASSSWAGAQPEQFF,TGTGCCAGCAGTTCTTGGGCAGGGGCCCAACCTGAGCAGTTCTTC
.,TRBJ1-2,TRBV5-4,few,CASSLVGGGWSGYTF,TGTGCCAGCAGCTTGGTGGGAGGAGGGTGGAGTGGCTACACCTTC
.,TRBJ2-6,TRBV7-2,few,CASRTGVAGANVLTF,TGTGCCAGCAGAACCGGGGTTGCAGGGGCCAACGTCCTGACTTTC
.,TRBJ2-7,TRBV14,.,CASSQGRETGRSYEQYF,TGTGCCAGCAGCCAAGGGCGTGAGACAGGCCGATCCTACGAGCAGTACTTC
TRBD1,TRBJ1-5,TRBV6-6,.,CASSDRGNQPQHF,TGTGCCAGCAGCGACAGGGGCAATCAGCCCCAGCATTTT
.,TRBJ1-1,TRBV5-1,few,CASSLVLGLRNTEAFF,TGCGCCAGCAGCTTAGTGCTGGGGCTTAGGAACACTGAAGCTTTCTTT
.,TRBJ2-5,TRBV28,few,CASSPRWQYQETQYF,TGTGCCAGCAGTCCCCGTTGGCAGTACCAAGAGACCCAGTACTTC
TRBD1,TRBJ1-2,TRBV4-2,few,CASSQDRDRGKVNYGYTF,TGTGCCAGCAGCCAAGACCGGGACAGGGGGAAGGTTAACTATGGCTACACCTTC
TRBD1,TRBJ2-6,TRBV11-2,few,CASSLLRGPGANVLTF,TGTGCCAGCAGTCTCCTAAGGGGGCCTGGGGCCAACGTCCTGACTTTC
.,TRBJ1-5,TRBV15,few,CATSRGMGGRNQPQHF,TGTGCCACCAGCAGAGGAATGGGGGGGAGGAATCAGCCCCAGCATTTT
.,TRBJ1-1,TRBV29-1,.,CSVGGRNTEAFF,TGCAGCGTTGGTGGGAGGAACACTGAAGCTTTCTTT
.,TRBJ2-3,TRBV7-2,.,CASSFSGVSTDTQYF,TGTGCCAGCAGCTTTTCCGGAGTTAGCACAGATACGCAGTATTTT
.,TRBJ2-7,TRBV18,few,CASSPGGIVDEQYF,TGTGCCAGCTCACCCGGGGGAATAGTGGACGAGCAGTACTTC
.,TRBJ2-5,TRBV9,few,CASSVDWGAQYF,TGTGCCAGCAGCGTAGACTGGGGGGCCCAGTACTTC
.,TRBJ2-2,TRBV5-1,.,CASSLGTITELFF,TGCGCCAGCAGCTTGGGTACAATTACGGAGCTGTTTTTT
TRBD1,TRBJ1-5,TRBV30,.,CAWSVQGARVLF,TGTGCCTGGAGTGTCCAGGGGGCGAGGGTCCTTTTT
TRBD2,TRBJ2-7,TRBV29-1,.,CSVETSGRKSYEQYF,TGCAGCGTTGAGACTAGCGGGAGGAAAAGCTACGAGCAGTACTTC
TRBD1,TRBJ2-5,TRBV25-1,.,CASSERTGEETQYF,TGTGCCAGCAGTGAACGTACAGGGGAAGAGACCCAGTACTTC
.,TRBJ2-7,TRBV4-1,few,CASSQVGQRSYEQYF,TGCGCCAGCAGCCAAGTGGGACAAAGGAGCTACGAGCAGTACTTC
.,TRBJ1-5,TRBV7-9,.,CASSLANQPQHF,TGTGCCAGCAGCTTGGCCAATCAGCCCCAGCATTTT
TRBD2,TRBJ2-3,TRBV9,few,CASSVLAGGITDTQYF,TGTGCCAGCAGCGTCTTAGCGGGAGGGATTACAGATACGCAGTATTTT
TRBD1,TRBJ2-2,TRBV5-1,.,CASRTGDRDTGELFF,TGCGCCAGCAGGACCGGGGACAGGGACACCGGGGAGCTGTTTTTT
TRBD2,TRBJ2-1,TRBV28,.,CASSLIRSAGGDNEQFF,TGTGCCAGCAGTTTAATAAGAAGCGCGGGAGGAGACAATGAGCAGTTCTTC
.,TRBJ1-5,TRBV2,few,CASALGRGPRF,TGTGCCAGCGCTCTTGGGCGTGGGCCGCGTTTT
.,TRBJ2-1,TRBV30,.,CAWSGLNEQFF,TGTGCCTGGAGTGGTCTGAATGAGCAGTTCTTC
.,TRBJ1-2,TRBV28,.,CASTLGTITNYGYTF,TGTGCCAGCACCCTCGGGACAATAACTAACTATGGCTACACCTTC
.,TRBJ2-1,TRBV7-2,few,CASSLGGLEQFF,TGTGCCAGCAGCTTAGGCGGTCTAGAGCAGTTCTTC
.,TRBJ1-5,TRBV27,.,CASSPQGGGVPQHF,TGTGCCAGCAGTCCCCAAGGGGGAGGGGTGCCCCAGCATTTT
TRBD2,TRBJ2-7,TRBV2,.,CASSESAGGSSYEQYF,TGTGCCAGCAGTGAGTCAGCGGGAGGCAGCTCCTACGAGCAGTACTTC
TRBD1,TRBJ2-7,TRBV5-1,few,CASSSTGGAYYEQYF,TGCGCCAGCAGCTCAACAGGGGGCGCATACTACGAGCAGTACTTC
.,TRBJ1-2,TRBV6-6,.,CASSRDSPKYGYTF,TGTGCCAGCAGTCGAGACAGCCCAAAGTATGGCTACACCTTC
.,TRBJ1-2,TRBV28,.,CASRWGRGGYTF,TGTGCCAGCAGGTGGGGGCGAGGCGGCTACACCTTC
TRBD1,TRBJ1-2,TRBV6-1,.,CASVGQNYGYTF,TGTGCCAGCGTGGGACAGAACTATGGCTACACCTTC
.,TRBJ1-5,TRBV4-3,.,CASSQDLGSHQPQHF,TGCGCCAGCAGCCAAGATTTGGGGAGTCACCAGCCCCAGCATTTT
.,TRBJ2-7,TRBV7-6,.,CASRTYRERSYEQYF,TGTGCCAGCAGGACCTACAGGGAACGGAGCTACGAGCAGTACTTC
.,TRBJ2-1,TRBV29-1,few,CSVEPLLTYNEQFF,TGCAGCGTTGAGCCCCTCTTAACTTACAATGAGCAGTTCTTC
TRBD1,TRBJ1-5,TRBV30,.,CAWTGQNSNQPQHF,TGTGCCTGGACGGGACAGAATAGCAATCAGCCCCAGCATTTT
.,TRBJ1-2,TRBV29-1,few,CSVQSSKSRQEWDYGYTF,TGCAGCGTTCAATCTTCTAAATCACGACAGGAATGGGACTATGGCTACACCTTC
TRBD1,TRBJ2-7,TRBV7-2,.,CASSPGTGGEQYF,TGTGCCAGCAGCCCGGGGACAGGCGGGGAGCAGTACTTC
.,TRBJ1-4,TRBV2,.,CASAGDANEKLFF,TGTGCCAGCGCGGGGGATGCTAATGAAAAACTGTTTTTT
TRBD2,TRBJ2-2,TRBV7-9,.,CASRIRTSAGELFF,TGTGCCAGCAGAATTAGGACTAGCGCCGGGGAGCTGTTTTTT
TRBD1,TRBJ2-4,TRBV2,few,CASSSTGVAKNIQYF,TGTGCCAGCAGTTCGACAGGGGTAGCCAAAAACATTCAGTACTTC
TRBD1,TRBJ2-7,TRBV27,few,CASSPGTGYYEQYF,TGTGCCAGCAGTCCCGGGACAGGGTATTACGAGCAGTACTTC
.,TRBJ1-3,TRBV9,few,CASSAQGPSGNTIYF,TGTGCCAGCAGCGCCCAGGGTCCCTCTGGAAACACCATATATTTT
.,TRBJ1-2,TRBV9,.,CASSARHQLNYGYTF,TGTGCCAGCAGCGCCCGACACCAACTTAACTATGGCTACACCTTC
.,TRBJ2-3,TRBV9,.,CASSADFSTDTQYF,TGTGCCAGCAGCGCAGACTTTAGCACAGATACGCAGTATTTT
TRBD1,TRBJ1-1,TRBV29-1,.,CSVGQGFTDNTEAFF,TGCAGCGTTGGACAGGGTTTTACTGATAACACTGAAGCTTTCTTT
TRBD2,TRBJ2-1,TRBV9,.,CASSVASGDYNEQFF,TGTGCCAGCAGCGTAGCTAGCGGAGACTACAATGAGCAGTTCTTC
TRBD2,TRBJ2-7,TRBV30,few,CAWKKLAGGPVNEQYF,TGTGCCTGGAAGAAACTAGCGGGAGGGCCTGTCAACGAGCAGTACTTC
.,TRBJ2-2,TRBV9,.,CASSVETIPTGELFF,TGTGCCAGCAGCGTAGAGACTATACCCACCGGGGAGCTGTTTTTT
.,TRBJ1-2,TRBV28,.,CASSLSDYGYTF,TGTGCCAGCAGTTTATCTGACTATGGCTACACCTTC